This TCR beta chain was obtained from a study of CD8 T cells in Susac syndrome. This clonotype was seen a single time. TEMRA cells underwent FACS enrichment and CD8+ and CD4+ T cells underwent negative isolation. An amount of RNA that ranged from 0.5 to 1 ug was reverse transcribed with random hexamers. TCRdb processed the immunoSEQ multiplex PCR reads anew with MiXCR; each CDR3 protein has one entry. The sample has more than 200,000 distinct CDR3 sequences, roughly 93% seen once. The receptor's source is a human donor with multiple sclerosis. Material: CD4+ T cells from PBMCs.

Here the CDR3 DNA reads TGTGCCAGTAGTATCTCGGCCAACCAAGAGACCCAGTACTTC. As protein: CASSISANQETQYF. The chain couples TRBV19 to TRBJ2-5, with D unresolved. The V gene's germline CDR1 is LNHDA and CDR2 SQIVND (reference sequence). V lost 3 bases to trimming and J lost 0 bases, with 8 bases between them. This CDR3 spans 14 amino acids.